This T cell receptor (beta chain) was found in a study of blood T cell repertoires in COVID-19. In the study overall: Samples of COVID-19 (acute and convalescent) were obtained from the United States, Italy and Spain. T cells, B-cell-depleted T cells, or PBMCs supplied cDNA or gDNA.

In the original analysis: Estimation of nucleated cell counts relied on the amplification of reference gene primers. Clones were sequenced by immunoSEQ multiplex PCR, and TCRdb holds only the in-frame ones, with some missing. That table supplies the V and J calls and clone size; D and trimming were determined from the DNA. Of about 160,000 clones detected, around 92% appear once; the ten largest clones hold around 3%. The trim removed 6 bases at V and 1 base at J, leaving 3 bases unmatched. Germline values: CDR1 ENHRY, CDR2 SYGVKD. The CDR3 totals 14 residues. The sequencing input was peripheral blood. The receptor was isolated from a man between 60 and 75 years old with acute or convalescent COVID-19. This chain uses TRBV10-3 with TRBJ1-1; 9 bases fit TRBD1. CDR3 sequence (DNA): TGTGCCATCAGGGGGACAGGGCAGAACACTGAAGCTTTCTTT. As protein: CAIRGTGQNTEAFF.